This TCR beta chain was sequenced during a study of shared clonotypes between healthy human individuals. The CDR3 runs to 16 residues. V lost 5 bases to trimming and J lost 2 bases; unmatched junction nucleotides: 8. The V gene's germline CDR1 is MNHEY and CDR2 SMNVEV (reference sequence). TCRdb's table, derived via immunoSEQ multiplex PCR, lists solely in-frame clones and lacks some. Of about 2.3 million clones detected, 85% to 95% appear once; the ten largest clones hold roughly 0.34%. The sample was naive CD4+ T cells from PBMCs. Regarding subset: CD45RA+ positively selected. The sequence derives from a young man in good health. Some clones in this sample may be carry-over from other donors' samples. This chain connects TRBV27 to TRBJ2-1; 8 nucleotides agree with TRBD2. The CDR3 region is CASSPRSGSTYNEQFF. CDR3 coding DNA: TGTGCCAGCAGTCCGCGGAGCGGGAGTACCTACAATGAGCAGTTCTTC.